This T cell receptor beta chain was profiled in a study of CD8 T cells in Susac syndrome. Study overall: Within the group of sequenced Susac syndrome patients, five or six had active disease and 8 or 9 were in remission. Blood was drawn from patients with Susac syndrome. At that point, they were therapy-naive, on corticosteroids, or on intravenous immunoglobulin alone.

Trimming stripped 6 bases from V and 7 bases from J, with 12 bases between. The CDR3 consists of 13 residues. Germline loops: CDR1 MDHEN, CDR2 SYDVKM. The RNA input was roughly 0.45 to 1 ug, and it was reverse transcribed with random hexamers. TCRdb analysed the immunoSEQ multiplex PCR reads with MiXCR anew, one entry per CDR3 protein. The sample lists roughly 160,000 distinct CDR3 sequences; around 96% were seen once. From blood CD8+ and CD4+ T cells, TCR beta sequences were generated. Negative isolation was used for CD8+ and CD4+ T cells, and FACS enrichment was applied to TEMRA cells. The genes are TRBV28 and TRBJ1-4, with D perhaps TRBD1 (6 bases). Input material: CD4+ T cells from PBMCs. The origin of this receptor is a human donor with Susac syndrome. The CDR3 DNA sequence: TGTGCCAGCAGAGGGGGAGAGGGTGAAAAACTGTTTTTT. Protein product: CASRGGEGEKLFF.